These 13 T cell receptor beta chains share one sample of origin, sequenced in a study of STAT5B mutations in CD4+ large granular lymphocyte leukemia. Repertoires were generated with immunoSEQ multiplex PCR, while TCRdb's copy carries only in-frame clones and drops some. The sample contains tens of thousands of clones, approximately 85% of which appear only once. The sample consisted of CD4+ T cells from blood buffy coats. These receptor sequences come from a human donor in good health.

V is TRBV27 and J is TRBJ2-2; no firm D call. V was trimmed by 3 bases and J by 4 bases, leaving 15 bases between them. This CDR3 has 16 residues. Germline V gene lookup returns CDR1 MNHEY and CDR2 SMNVEV (reference sequence). The CDR3: CASSFGVGRSTGELFF. DNA for the CDR3: TGTGCCAGCAGTTTTGGGGTGGGCCGTTCCACCGGGGAGCTGTTTTTT.

The chain links TRBV30 to TRBJ2-5, with 10 bases matching TRBD1. V lost 4 bases, J lost 4 bases, and 9 bases stayed unmatched. The CDR3 runs to 15 residues. Germline lookup yields CDR1 GTSNPN and CDR2 SVGIG (reference sequence). CDR3 region: CAWNLVRTGGETQYF. The CDR3 DNA follows: TGTGCCTGGAATTTAGTGCGGACAGGGGGAGAGACCCAGTACTTC.

The genes are TRBV19 and TRBJ2-3; 13 positions agree with TRBD2. V dropped 3 bases and J dropped 5; count of bases not matched to a gene: 5. The length of the CDR3 is 16 residues. Germline CDR1 is LNHDA and CDR2 is SQIVND (reference sequence). CDR3 sequence: CASSIGLAGVRDTQYF. DNA of the CDR3: TGTGCCAGTAGTATCGGACTAGCGGGAGTGAGAGATACGCAGTATTTT.

The chain carries TRBV1 and TRBJ2-7; the DNA was not compared with TRBD2, the D call given in the table. TRBV1 is annotated as a pseudogene. This CDR3 spans 18 amino acids. In DNA form, the CDR3 reads TGCACCAGCGGGACCTGCGGCATGTCTAGCGGGGCTACCTACGAGCAGTACTTC. This translates into CTSGTCGMSSGATYEQYF.

CDR3 DNA: TGTGCCAGCTCACCAAATGAGGGGAGCTCCTATAATTCACCCCTCCACTTT. As protein: CASSPNEGSSYNSPLHF. The rearrangement links TRBV18 to TRBJ1-6, with TRBD1 as a possible D gene (5 bases). Germline V CDR1 and CDR2: KGHSH, LQKENI. CDR3 size: 17 residues. Trimming took off 2 bases at V and 0 bases at J, with 11 bases between the two ends.

This clone was recorded a few times. The V gene is TRBV9, the J gene TRBJ1-1, with D possibly being TRBD1 (5 bases). CDR1 is SGDLS and CDR2 is YYNGEE in the germline V gene. This CDR3 region has 14 residues. Trimming shortened V by 3 bases and J by 3 bases, and 12 bases separated the two germline ends. The CDR3 spells CASSGTRVDTEAFF. CDR3 nucleotides: TGTGCCAGCAGCGGCACCAGGGTGGACACTGAAGCTTTCTTT.

The count of this clone is one. The chain has TRBV5-1 and TRBJ2-6; tentative D call: TRBD2 (6 bases). Per germline, CDR1 SGHRS and CDR2 YFSETQ. V lost 0 bases and J 0 bases, leaving 7 bases between the germline ends. This CDR3 comprises 16 residues. The CDR3 is CASSLAGGSGANVLTF. The CDR3 region has the DNA TGCGCCAGCAGCTTGGCCGGGGGCTCTGGGGCCAACGTCCTGACTTTC.

V gene TRBV7-9 combines with J gene TRBJ2-3; 10 bases are shared with TRBD2. The CDR3 has 16 amino acids. Unmatched junction bases numbered 5, after V lost 5 bases and J lost 0 bases. From germline, CDR1 is SEHNR and CDR2 FQNEAQ (reference sequence). The CDR3 region has the DNA TGTGCCAGCAGCGCTAGCGGGGGACCTAGCACAGATACGCAGTATTTT. Protein sequence: CASSASGGPSTDTQYF.

J is TRBJ1-1 and V is TRBV27; 7 positions match TRBD1. The V segment lost 1 base and the J segment 4 bases; nucleotides outside the gene matches: 3. The CDR3 length is 14 residues. The germline V gene encodes CDR1 MNHEY and CDR2 SMNVEV (reference sequence). DNA for the CDR3: TGTGCCAGCAGTTTATTGACAGGGAGCACTGAAGCTTTCTTT. Translation: CASSLLTGSTEAFF.

A single count supports this clone. The genes are TRBV7-2 and TRBJ1-1, with 9 bases that match TRBD1. Germline CDR1 reads SGHTA; CDR2 reads FQGNSA. The V gene end was trimmed by 5 bases and the J gene end by 1 base; junction bases not matched to a gene: 11. The CDR3 contains 17 residues. This chain's CDR3 is CASSLGTGIYPNTEAFF. Written as DNA, the CDR3 is TGTGCCAGCAGCCTAGGGACAGGGATTTACCCGAACACTGAAGCTTTCTTT.

This CDR3 reads CASSWDRLGYGYTF. DNA of the CDR3: TGTGCCAGTAGCTGGGACCGCCTTGGCTATGGCTACACCTTC. The chain recombines TRBV19 with TRBJ1-2; D may be TRBD1 (5 bases). V was cut by 6 bases and J by 4 bases, with 15 bases left in between. The CDR3 spans 14 residues. Germline CDR1 is LNHDA and CDR2 is SQIVND (reference sequence).

The V call is TRBV7-6, the J call TRBJ2-1, with 12 positions matching TRBD2. The junction had 3 bases not matched to a gene; V was cut back by 8 bases and J by 4 bases. The germline V gene has CDR1 SGHVS and CDR2 FNYEAQ. CDR3 length equals 14 residues. CDR3 region: CASLAGGRYNEQFF. For the CDR3, the DNA is TGTGCCAGCCTAGCGGGGGGGCGTTACAATGAGCAGTTCTTC.

The gene calls are TRBV7-2 and TRBJ2-7, with TRBD2 matching 7 bases. The CDR3 runs 13 residues. The germline V gene has CDR1 SGHTA and CDR2 FQGNSA. V shed 3 bases, J shed 2 bases, and the junction held 1 base outside the gene matches. CDR3 region: CASSFTSAYEQYF. CDR3 DNA: TGTGCCAGCAGCTTTACTAGCGCCTACGAGCAGTACTTC.